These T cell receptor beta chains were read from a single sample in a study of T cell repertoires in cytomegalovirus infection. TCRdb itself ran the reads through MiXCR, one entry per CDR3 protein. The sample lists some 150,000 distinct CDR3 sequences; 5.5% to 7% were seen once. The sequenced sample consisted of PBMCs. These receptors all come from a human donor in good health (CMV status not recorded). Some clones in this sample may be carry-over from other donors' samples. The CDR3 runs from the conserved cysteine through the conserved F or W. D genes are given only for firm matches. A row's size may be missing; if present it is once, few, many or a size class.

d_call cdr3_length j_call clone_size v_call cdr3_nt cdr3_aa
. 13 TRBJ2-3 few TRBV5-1 TGCGCCAGCAGCTTGGGAAGGGAGAGTACGCAGTATTTT CASSLGRESTQYF
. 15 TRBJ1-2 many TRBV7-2 TGTGCCAGCAGCTTTAGGCTGAGGTCCAACTATGGCTACACCTTC CASSFRLRSNYGYTF
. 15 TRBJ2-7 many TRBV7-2 TGTGCCAGCAGCTTAGCGTGGGCAGGGAGACACGAGCAGTACTTC CASSLAWAGRHEQYF
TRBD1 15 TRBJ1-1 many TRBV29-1 TGCAGCGTTGACCCGACAGGGCACCTGAACACTGAAGCTTTCTTT CSVDPTGHLNTEAFF
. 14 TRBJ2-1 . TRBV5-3 TGTGCCAGCAGGCGGTGGGGGGGCGACAATGAGCAGTTCTTC CASRRWGGDNEQFF
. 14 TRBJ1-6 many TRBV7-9 TGTGCCAGCAGACCACAGGGACTCGATTCACCCCTCCACTTT CASRPQGLDSPLHF
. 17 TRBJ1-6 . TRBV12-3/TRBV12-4 TGTGCCAGCAGTTTATCCCTCGCGGGGACCGCTAATTCACCCCTCCACTTT CASSLSLAGTANSPLHF
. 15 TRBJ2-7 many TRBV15 TGTGCCACCAGCAGTGAAAGGCAAGGAGTCTACGAGCAGTACTTC CATSSERQGVYEQYF
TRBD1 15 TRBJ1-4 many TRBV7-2 TGTGCCAGCAGCTTATCCGGGACAGAAAATGAAAAACTGTTTTTT CASSLSGTENEKLFF
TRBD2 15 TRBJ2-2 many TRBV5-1 TGCGCCAGCAGCTTCGGGAGGGTAGACACCGGGGAGCTGTTTTTT CASSFGRVDTGELFF
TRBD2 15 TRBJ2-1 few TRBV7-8 TGTGCCAGCAGCCCGGGGACTAGCGGGGGTCAGGCGCAGTTCTTC CASSPGTSGGQAQFF
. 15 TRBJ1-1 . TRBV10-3 TGTGCCATCAGTGAGTCTAGGACAACGAACACTGAAGCTTTCTTT CAISESRTTNTEAFF
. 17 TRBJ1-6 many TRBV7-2 TGTGCCAGCAGCTTAGCCGGGGGGAGAGCCTATAATTCACCCCTCCACTTT CASSLAGGRAYNSPLHF
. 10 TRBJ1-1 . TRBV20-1 TGCAGACTACAGGGAAGTGAAGCTTTCTTT CRLQGSEAFF
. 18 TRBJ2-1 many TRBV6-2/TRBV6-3 TGTGCCAGCAGTTACTCGATGGGAGGAGGGAGTCCCTACAATGAGCAGTTCTTC CASSYSMGGGSPYNEQFF
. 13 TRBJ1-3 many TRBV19 TGTGCCAGTGGAATTACCTCTGGAAACACCATATATTTT CASGITSGNTIYF
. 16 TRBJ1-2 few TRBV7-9 TGTGCCAGCAGCTTAGTTGGAGGACGAGCCGGCTATGGCTACACCTTC CASSLVGGRAGYGYTF
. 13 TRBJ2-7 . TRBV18 TGTGCCAGCTCACCCGCCGGACTACGTCAGCAGTACTTC CASSPAGLRQQYF
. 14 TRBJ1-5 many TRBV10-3 TGTGCCATCAGTGGAGGTCCAGCGGATCAGCCCCAGCATTTT CAISGGPADQPQHF
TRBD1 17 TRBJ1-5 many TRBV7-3 TGTGCCAGCAGCTTAACTACGGGGACAGGCCGCAATCAGCCCCAGCATTTT CASSLTTGTGRNQPQHF
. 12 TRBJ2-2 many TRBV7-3 TGTGCCAGCGGCAAAGGCGCCGGGGAGCTGTTTTTT CASGKGAGELFF
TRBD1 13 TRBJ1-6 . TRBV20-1 TGCAGTGCTAGAGTGGACAGGAATTCACCCCTCCACTTT CSARVDRNSPLHF
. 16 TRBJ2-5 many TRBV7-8 TGTGCCAGCAGCCCCGCGACCGCGGCGGAACAAGAGACCCAGTACTTC CASSPATAAEQETQYF
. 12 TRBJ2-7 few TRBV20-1 TGCAGTGCTTCTCCAGACCAGTACGAGCAGTACTTC CSASPDQYEQYF
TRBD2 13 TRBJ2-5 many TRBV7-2 TGTGCCAGCAGCCCTCACGGGGGGGGGACCCAGTACTTC CASSPHGGGTQYF
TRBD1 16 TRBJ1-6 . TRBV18 TGTGCCAGCTCACCGCTGCCCGGACAGGGAAATTCACCCCTCCACTTT CASSPLPGQGNSPLHF
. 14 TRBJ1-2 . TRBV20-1 TGCAGTGCCCAACTGGGTCAGTTAGCCTATGGCTACACCTTC CSAQLGQLAYGYTF
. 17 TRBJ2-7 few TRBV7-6 TGTGCCAGCAGCAACTTCGTTTTGGGGGAAAGAACCTACGAGCAGTACTTC CASSNFVLGERTYEQYF
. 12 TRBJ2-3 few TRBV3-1 TGTGCCAGCAGCCAAGGAGGAAATACGCAGTATTTT CASSQGGNTQYF
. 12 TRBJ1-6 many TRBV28 TGTGCCAGCAGTCCCCCGGGGTCACCCCTCCACTTT CASSPPGSPLHF
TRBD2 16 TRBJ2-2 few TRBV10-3 TGTGCCGTCGCTAACCTAGCGGGGGGAACCACCGGGGAGCTGTTTTTT CAVANLAGGTTGELFF
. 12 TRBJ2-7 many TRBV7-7 TGTGCTGCCCATGGTATAGGCTACGAGCAGTACTTC CAAHGIGYEQYF
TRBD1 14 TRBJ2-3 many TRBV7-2 TGTGCCAGCAGCTTAGCGACAGGGTTCGATACGCAGTATTTT CASSLATGFDTQYF
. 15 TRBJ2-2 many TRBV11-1 TGTGCCAGCAGCTTTCATCCCACGAACACCGGGGAGCTGTTTTTT CASSFHPTNTGELFF
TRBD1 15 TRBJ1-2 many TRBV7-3 TGTGCCAGCAGCTTAGACCCGGACAGGGACTATGGCTACACCTTC CASSLDPDRDYGYTF
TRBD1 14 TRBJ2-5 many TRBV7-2 TGTGCCAGCAGCCCCTACAGGGGGATCGGGACCCAGTACTTC CASSPYRGIGTQYF
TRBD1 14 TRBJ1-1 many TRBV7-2 TGTGCCAGCAGCTTTAGACAGGGAGGCACTGAAGCTTTCTTT CASSFRQGGTEAFF
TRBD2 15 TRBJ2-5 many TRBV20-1 TGCAGTGCTGAGGGGGGACTAGCTACGAGGGAGACCCAGTACTTC CSAEGGLATRETQYF
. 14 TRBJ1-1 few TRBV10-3 TGTGCCATCAGTGAACACAACATGAACACTGAAGCTTTCTTT CAISEHNMNTEAFF
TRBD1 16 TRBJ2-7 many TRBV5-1 TGCGCCAGCAGCTCCTACTCGGACAGGGTAACCTACGAGCAGTACTTC CASSSYSDRVTYEQYF
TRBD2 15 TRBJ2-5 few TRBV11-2 TGTGCCAGCAGCCTCGGGGGGGTCCTCCAAGAGACCCAGTACTTC CASSLGGVLQETQYF
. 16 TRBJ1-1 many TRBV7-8 TGTGCCAGCAGCTTTTTAGGGGGGGGATGGAGCACTGAAGCTTTCTTT CASSFLGGGWSTEAFF
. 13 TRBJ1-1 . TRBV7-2 TGTGCCAGCAGCTACACTGGAGGCCCGTCAGCTTTCTTT CASSYTGGPSAFF
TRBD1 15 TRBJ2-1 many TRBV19 TGTGCCAGTACCCCATTCCAGGGGGCAAAGGGTGAGCAGTTCTTC CASTPFQGAKGEQFF
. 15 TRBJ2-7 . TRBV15 TGTGCCACCAGCAGAGACAGGCTAGAGGCCTACGAGCAGTACTTC CATSRDRLEAYEQYF
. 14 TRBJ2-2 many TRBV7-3 TGTGCCAGCAGCTTAATGGGGGCCCACGGGGAGCTGTTTTTT CASSLMGAHGELFF
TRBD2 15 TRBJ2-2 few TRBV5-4 TGTGCCACCTCCCCCGGGGGGTGGAGCACCGGGGAGCTGTTTTTT CATSPGGWSTGELFF
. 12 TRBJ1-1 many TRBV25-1 TGTGCCAGCAGGGGGCAGGGTTCTGAAGCTTTCTTT CASRGQGSEAFF
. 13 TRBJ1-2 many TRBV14 TGTGCCAGCAGCCAAGATTACGGGCATGGCTACACCTTC CASSQDYGHGYTF
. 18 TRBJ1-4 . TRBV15 TGTGCCACCAGCAGAGACTTCCCGGGGGCCCGGTATAATGAAAAACTGTTTTTT CATSRDFPGARYNEKLFF
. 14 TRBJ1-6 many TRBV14 TGTGCCAGCAGCGAACAGGGTGTTGGTTCACCCCTCCACTTT CASSEQGVGSPLHF
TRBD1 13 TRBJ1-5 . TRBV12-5 TGTGCTAGTGGGGGGACAGCAGGTCAGCCCCAGCATTTT CASGGTAGQPQHF
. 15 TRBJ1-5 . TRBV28 TGTGCCAGCAGTTTCCCCAAGGGTGATAATCAGCCCCAGCATTTT CASSFPKGDNQPQHF
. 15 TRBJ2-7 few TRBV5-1 TGCGCCAGCAGCTCAGGGACAAGGAGCTCCTACGAGCAGTACTTC CASSSGTRSSYEQYF
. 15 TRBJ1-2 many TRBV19 TGTGCCAGTAGTATCCTAGGGGTCCGGGACTATGGCTACACCTTC CASSILGVRDYGYTF